The 10 T cell receptor beta chains presented below share a single source sample, sequenced in a study of blood T cell repertoires in COVID-19. Method: immunoSEQ multiplex PCR; TCRdb's copy keeps in-frame clones and lacks some. Among about 100,000 clones, about three quarters were seen once, and the ten largest hold approximately 5.9%. The sample comprised peripheral blood. Source of these receptors: a man aged 80 or over with acute or convalescent COVID-19.

CDR3 nucleotides: TGTGCCAGCAGCAAAGGAGCCGAGCAGTACTTC. Its protein is CASSKGAEQYF. This sequence joins TRBV21-1 and TRBJ2-7; TRBD2 is the table's D call, not checked against the DNA. TRBV21-1 is designated a pseudogene. The CDR3 is 11 amino acids.

V usage is TRBV11-3 and J usage is TRBJ2-3; tentatively, D is TRBD1 (6 bases). The germline CDR1 and CDR2 sequences are SGHNT and YENEEA. The CDR3 contains 16 residues. Trimming removed 5 bases at V and 6 bases at J, with 21 bases between. The CDR3 is CASSPRKDSATDTQYF. The CDR3 DNA follows: TGTGCCAGCAGCCCCCGAAAGGACAGTGCAACGGATACGCAGTATTTT. The full variable domain, its missing parts supplied by reference TRBV11-3 and TRBJ2-3, is EAGVVQSPRYKIIEKKQPVAFWCNPISGHNTLYWYLQNLGQGPELLIRYENEEAVDDSQLPKDRFSAERLKGVDSTLKIQPAELGDSAVYLCASSPRKDSATDTQYFGPGTRLTVL.

The chain is built from TRBV7-2 and TRBJ1-2; D not certain. Germline-derived CDR1 and CDR2 are SGHTA and FQGNSA. The CDR3 has 12 amino acids. Trimming stripped 5 bases from V and 5 bases from J, with 9 bases between. The CDR3 DNA follows: TGTGCCAGCAGCCGCCGAGAGTATGGCTACACCTTC. This encodes CASSRREYGYTF.

J is TRBJ2-5 and V is TRBV6-5, with D possibly being TRBD1 (5 bases). The CDR3 covers 10 residues. Germline-derived CDR1 and CDR2 are MNHEY and SVGAGI. The V end was cut by 9 bases, the J end by 9 bases, with 11 bases between. For the CDR3, the DNA is TGTGCCAGTTCCGAAGGGGCCCAGTACTTC. Translated: CASSEGAQYF.

This chain joins TRBV10-3 and TRBJ1-1, with TRBD1 matching over 7 bases. The V and J ends lost 10 bases and 1 base, in that order; junction bases with no gene match: 3. Germline CDR1 ENHRY, CDR2 SYGVKD. This CDR3 contains 12 residues. CDR3 nucleotides: TGTGCCACTGGACAGGCGAACACTGAAGCTTTCTTT. Protein sequence: CATGQANTEAFF.

Only a few counts were recorded for this clone. The rearrangement joins TRBV27 to TRBJ2-5; tentative D call: TRBD1 (5 bases). The CDR3 runs 12 residues. In germline, CDR1 is MNHEY, CDR2 SMNVEV (reference sequence). Trimming pared 6 bases from V and 4 bases from J, leaving 9 bases between. The CDR3 loop is CASSSQGETQYF. CDR3 nucleotide sequence: TGTGCCAGCAGCTCGCAGGGAGAGACCCAGTACTTC.

This clone was seen many times. This chain connects TRBV7-2 to TRBJ2-1; no firm D call. The CDR3 is 14 amino acids. Deletions cut 5 bases from V and 2 bases from J, with 10 bases between. Germline CDR1 is SGHTA and CDR2 is FQGNSA. CDR3 loop: CASSITSTYNEQFF. DNA for the CDR3: TGTGCCAGCAGCATCACGAGCACCTACAATGAGCAGTTCTTC.

This rearrangement joins TRBV28 to TRBJ2-7; 7 nucleotides align to TRBD1. Germline CDR1 and CDR2: MDHEN and SYDVKM. J lost 4 bases, V lost 10 bases, and 10 bases had no gene match. The CDR3 is 13 amino acids. The CDR3, as DNA: TGTGCCACCGCTCAGGGGGTAGAGTACGAGCAGTACTTC. It specifies CATAQGVEYEQYF. Combining the CDR3 with reference TRBV28 and TRBJ2-7 gives the whole variable domain DVKVTQSSRYLVKRTGEKVFLECVQDMDHENMFWYRQDPGLGLRLIYFSYDVKMKEKGDIPEGYSVSREKKERFSLILESASTNQTSMYLCATAQGVEYEQYFGPGTRLTVT.

This clone was seen more than once but under ten times. The rearrangement joins TRBV11-2 to TRBJ2-2; a weak D match, TRBD2 (5 bases). The CDR3 sequence is 13 residues long. CDR1 SGHAT and CDR2 FQNNGV come from the germline V gene. V lost 5 bases and J lost 4, with 8 bases in between. CDR3 bases: TGTGCCAGCAGCCCGGCGGGCACCGGGGAGCTGTTTTTT. Translated, it gives CASSPAGTGELFF.

The gene calls are TRBV28 and TRBJ2-7; the match to TRBD2 covers 7 bases. This CDR3 has 14 amino acids. Trimming took 1 base from V and 6 from J; bases not matched to a gene: 6. The V gene's germline CDR1 is MDHEN and CDR2 SYDVKM. CDR3 nucleotides: TGTGCCAGCAGTTTATCCGCGGGAGCAGGCGAGCAGTACTTC. Its protein is CASSLSAGAGEQYF.